This T cell receptor beta chain was profiled in a study of post-analysis software for immune sequencing data. Background on the study: Progressive-relapsing, secondary progressive and relapsing-remitting multiple sclerosis were among the disease courses included.

This clonotype has just a few counts. What it binds is unknown. Unique molecular identifiers were present in the TCR beta cDNA libraries. Each sample of about 0.95 to 10 million input T cells yielded around 500,000 cDNA molecules, so each molecule approximated one T cell. TCRdb reanalysed the PCR reads using MiXCR and keeps one entry per CDR3 protein. The data hold hundreds of thousands of distinct CDR3 sequences, with roughly 27% observed a single time. Study-level results: Controls' normalized Chao1 diversity significantly exceeded that of multiple sclerosis patients. In patients, TRBV5-6, TRBV5-1 and TRBV20-1 belonged to about five TRBV segments found more frequently than in controls. Co-batched samples clustered tightly together by F measure.

Germline CDR1 and CDR2: MDHEN and SYDVKM. J lost 6 bases, V lost 4 bases, and 7 bases had no gene match. The CDR3 loop spans 15 amino acids. Sequenced material: blood. The gene calls are TRBV28 and TRBJ2-1; TRBD2 matches at 9 bases. This receptor was identified in a girl aged 5 to 17 with multiple sclerosis. CDR3 sequence (DNA): TGTGCCAGCAGTTCGGGAGCGGGAGGTGTCAATGAGCAGTTCTTC. Protein sequence: CASSSGAGGVNEQFF.